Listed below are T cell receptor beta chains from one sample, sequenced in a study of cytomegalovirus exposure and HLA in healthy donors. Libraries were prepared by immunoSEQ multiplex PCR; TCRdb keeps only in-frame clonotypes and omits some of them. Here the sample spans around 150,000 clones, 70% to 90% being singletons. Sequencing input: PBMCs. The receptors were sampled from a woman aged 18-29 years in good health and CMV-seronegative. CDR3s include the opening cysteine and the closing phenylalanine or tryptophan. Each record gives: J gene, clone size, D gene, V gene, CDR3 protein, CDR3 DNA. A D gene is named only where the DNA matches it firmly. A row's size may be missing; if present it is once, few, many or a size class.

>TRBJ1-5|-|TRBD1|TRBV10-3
CASSTGEAQPQHF
TGTGCCAGCAGTACAGGGGAAGCTCAGCCCCAGCATTTT
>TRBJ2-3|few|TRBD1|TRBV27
CASSPQQGTQYF
TGTGCCAGCAGTCCCCAACAGGGGACGCAGTATTTT
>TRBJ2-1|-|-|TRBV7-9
CSSSFSSGSYNEQFF
TGTTCCAGCAGCTTTAGCTCCGGTTCCTACAATGAGCAGTTCTTC
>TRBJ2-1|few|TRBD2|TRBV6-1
CASSAGGLAGYNEQFF
TGTGCCAGCAGTGCTGGGGGACTAGCGGGGTACAATGAGCAGTTCTTC
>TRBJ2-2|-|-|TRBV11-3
CASSSQTGELFF
TGTGCCAGCAGCTCACAGACCGGGGAGCTGTTTTTT
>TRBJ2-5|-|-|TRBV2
CASSVGQSSPETQYF
TGTGCCAGCAGTGTGGGCCAGTCATCTCCGGAGACCCAGTACTTC
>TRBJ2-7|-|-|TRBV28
CASSLTYRAYEQYF
TGTGCCAGCAGTTTAACTTACAGAGCCTACGAGCAGTACTTC
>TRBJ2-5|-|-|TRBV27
CASNEEYF
TGTGCCAGCAATGAGGAGTACTTC
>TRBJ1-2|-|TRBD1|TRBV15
CATSREVGQVALYTF
TGTGCCACCAGCAGAGAGGTGGGACAGGTCGCTCTCTACACCTTC
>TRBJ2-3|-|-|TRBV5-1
CASSFKLDRATDTQYF
TGCGCCAGCAGCTTCAAACTAGACCGCGCCACAGATACGCAGTATTTT
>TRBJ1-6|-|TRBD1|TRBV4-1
CASSESGDRVISPLHF
TGCGCCAGCAGCGAAAGTGGGGACAGGGTGATTTCACCCCTCCACTTT
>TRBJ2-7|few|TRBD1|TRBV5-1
CASSLRGTGAYEQYF
TGCGCCAGCAGCTTACGCGGGACAGGGGCCTACGAGCAGTACTTC
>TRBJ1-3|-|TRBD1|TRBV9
CASSVEGTGSGNTIYF
TGTGCCAGCAGCGTAGAGGGGACAGGCTCTGGAAACACCATATATTTT
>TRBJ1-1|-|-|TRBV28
CASSTSTEAFF
TGTGCCAGCAGTACTAGCACTGAAGCTTTCTTT
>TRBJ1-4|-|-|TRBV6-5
CASSYSKGEKLFF
TGTGCCAGCAGTTACTCGAAGGGGGAAAAACTGTTTTTT
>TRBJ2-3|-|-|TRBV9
CASSPERPGKQHTQYF
TGTGCCAGCAGCCCAGAGAGGCCGGGGAAGCAACATACGCAGTATTTT
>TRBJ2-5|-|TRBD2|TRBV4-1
CASSQVTSGGQETQYF
TGCGCCAGCAGCCAAGTGACTAGCGGGGGACAAGAGACCCAGTACTTC
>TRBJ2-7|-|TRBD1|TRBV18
CASSLRQGSSYEQYF
TGTGCCAGCTCACTAAGACAGGGAAGCTCCTACGAGCAGTACTTC
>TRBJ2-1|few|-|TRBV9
CASSVAPGGAEQFF
TGTGCCAGCAGCGTAGCTCCCGGAGGGGCTGAGCAGTTCTTC
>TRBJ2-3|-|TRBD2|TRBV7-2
CASSSRAGGGPDTQYF
TGTGCCAGCAGCTCCAGGGCGGGGGGGGGTCCAGATACGCAGTATTTT
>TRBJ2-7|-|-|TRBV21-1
CASTVYSSSYEQYF
TGTGCCAGCACCGTCTACTCGAGCTCCTACGAGCAGTACTTC
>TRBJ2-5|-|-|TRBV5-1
CASSLYQETQYF
TGCGCCAGCAGCTTGTATCAAGAGACCCAGTACTTC
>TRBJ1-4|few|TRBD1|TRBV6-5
CASSYSPTGVEKLFF
TGTGCCAGCAGTTACTCGCCAACAGGGGTCGAAAAACTGTTTTTT
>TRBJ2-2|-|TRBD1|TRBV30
CAWRGQGWTGELFF
TGTGCCTGGAGGGGACAGGGTTGGACCGGGGAGCTGTTTTTT
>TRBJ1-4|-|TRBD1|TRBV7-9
CSSTGQVGEKLFF
TGTTCCAGCACAGGACAGGTTGGGGAAAAACTGTTTTTT
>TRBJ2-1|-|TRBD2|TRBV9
CASSISGGGGYNEQFF
TGTGCCAGCAGCATTAGTGGCGGGGGGGGCTACAATGAGCAGTTCTTC
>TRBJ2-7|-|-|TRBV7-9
CASSLEGSSYEQYF
TGTGCCAGCAGCTTGGAGGGATCGAGCTACGAGCAGTACTTC
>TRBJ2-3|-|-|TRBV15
CATSRGLGQSTDTQYF
TGTGCCACCAGCAGAGGCCTTGGGCAGAGCACAGATACGCAGTATTTT
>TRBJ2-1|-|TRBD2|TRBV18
CASSPPGLAGADEQFF
TGTGCCAGCTCACCACCGGGACTAGCGGGAGCCGATGAGCAGTTCTTC
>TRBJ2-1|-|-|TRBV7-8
CASSFDTYNEQFF
TGTGCCAGCAGCTTTGACACATACAATGAGCAGTTCTTC
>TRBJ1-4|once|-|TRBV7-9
CASSKTAGAREKLFF
TGTGCCAGCAGCAAAACAGCGGGGGCCCGGGAAAAACTGTTTTTT
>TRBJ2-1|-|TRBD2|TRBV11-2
CASSSDAGGPGNEQFF
TGTGCCAGCAGCTCGGACGCGGGAGGGCCGGGCAATGAGCAGTTCTTC
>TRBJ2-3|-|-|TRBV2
CASSEARWRLYTDTQYF
TGTGCCAGCAGTGAAGCGCGCTGGAGGCTCTACACAGATACGCAGTATTTT
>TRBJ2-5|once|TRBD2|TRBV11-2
CASSLATSGMAQYF
TGTGCCAGCAGCTTGGCCACTAGCGGGATGGCCCAGTACTTC
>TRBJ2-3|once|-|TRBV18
CASSPTSLDTDTQYF
TGTGCCAGCTCGCCCACTTCCCTAGACACAGATACGCAGTATTTT
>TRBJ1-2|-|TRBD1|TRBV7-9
CSSSTGTGHYGYTF
TGTTCCAGCAGCACCGGGACAGGACACTATGGCTACACCTTC
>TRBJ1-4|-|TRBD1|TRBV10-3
CAISEQQGNEKLFF
TGTGCCATCAGTGAGCAACAGGGGAATGAAAAACTGTTTTTT
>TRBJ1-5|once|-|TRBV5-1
CASSLADLSEPQHF
TGCGCCAGCAGCTTGGCCGATCTCTCAGAGCCCCAGCATTTT
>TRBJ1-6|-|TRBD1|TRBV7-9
CASSLTDRGSWNSPLHF
TGTGCCAGCAGCTTAACGGACAGGGGGTCGTGGAATTCACCCCTCCACTTT
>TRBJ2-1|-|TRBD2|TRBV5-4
CASSVRLAGGGDEQFF
TGTGCCAGCAGCGTACGACTAGCGGGAGGGGGGGATGAGCAGTTCTTC
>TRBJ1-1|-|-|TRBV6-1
CASSATGPIEAFF
TGTGCCAGCAGTGCGACAGGTCCCATTGAAGCTTTCTTT
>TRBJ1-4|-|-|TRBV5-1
CASSSDSTNEKLFF
TGCGCCAGCAGCTCGGACAGCACTAATGAAAAACTGTTTTTT
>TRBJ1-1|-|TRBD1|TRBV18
CASSVIDRANTEAFF
TGTGCCAGCTCAGTTATAGACAGGGCCAACACTGAAGCTTTCTTT
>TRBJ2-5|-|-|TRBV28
CASSAGQQETQYF
TGTGCCAGCAGTGCAGGACAGCAAGAGACCCAGTACTTC
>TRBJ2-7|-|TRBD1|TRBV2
CASKPPGQGAGEQYF
TGTGCCAGCAAACCCCCGGGACAGGGGGCGGGTGAGCAGTACTTC
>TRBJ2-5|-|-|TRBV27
CASSLSDTETQYF
TGTGCCAGCAGTTTATCGGACACAGAGACCCAGTACTTC
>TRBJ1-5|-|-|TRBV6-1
CASSWRGHSNQPQHF
TGTGCCAGCAGTTGGAGAGGTCATAGCAATCAGCCCCAGCATTTT
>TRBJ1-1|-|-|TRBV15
CATSRALRDAEAFF
TGTGCCACCAGCAGAGCGCTAAGAGATGCGGAAGCTTTCTTT
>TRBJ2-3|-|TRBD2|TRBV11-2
CASSFSSGGAPDTQYF
TGTGCCAGCAGCTTTTCTAGCGGGGGGGCCCCAGATACGCAGTATTTT
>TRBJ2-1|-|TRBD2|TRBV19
CASSIRLAGYNEQFF
TGTGCCAGTAGTATAAGGTTAGCGGGGTACAATGAGCAGTTCTTC
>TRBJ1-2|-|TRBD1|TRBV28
CASSLGQRNGYTF
TGTGCCAGCAGTTTGGGACAGAGAAATGGCTACACCTTC
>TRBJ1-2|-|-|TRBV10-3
CAIRGGPQNYGYTF
TGTGCCATCAGGGGGGGACCCCAAAACTATGGCTACACCTTC
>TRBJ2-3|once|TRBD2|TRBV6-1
CASSGLMGLASDTQYF
TGTGCCAGCAGTGGTCTTATGGGACTAGCCTCAGATACGCAGTATTTT
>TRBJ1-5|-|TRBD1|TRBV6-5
CASRPTGLAQHF
TGTGCCAGCAGACCGACAGGGCTAGCCCAGCATTTT
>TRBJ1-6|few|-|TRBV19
CATADEGRSPLHF
TGTGCCACCGCGGATGAGGGAAGATCACCCCTCCACTTT